These 3 T cell receptor beta chains were all obtained from the same sample, sequenced in a study of T cells in Graves' hyperthyroidism and ophthalmopathy. The source material, RNA transcripts, was used to amplify TCR beta CDR3 regions. The TCR CDR3 was amplified in a first-round RT-PCR using the HTBI primer set. TCRdb reprocessed the multiplex PCR reads with MiXCR, giving one entry per CDR3 protein. The data contain 460,000 or so distinct CDR3 sequences, approximately 15% of them singletons. Sequences were obtained from blood. These receptors were obtained from a woman aged 18-29 years with Graves' hyperthyroidism.

This clonotype has a handful of counts. The rearrangement links TRBV12-3 or TRBV12-4 to TRBJ1-3; D perhaps matches TRBD1 (5 bases). This CDR3 comprises 15 residues. V was clipped by 11 bases and J by 1 base, with 18 bases between them. The CDR3 region is CAGTLGGLSGNTIYF. The CDR3, as DNA: TGTGCCGGCACCCTGGGGGGTTTGTCTGGAAACACCATATATTTT.

At least ten counts were recorded for this clonotype. This chain links TRBV19 with TRBJ2-1; 8 nucleotides match TRBD2. With V trimmed by 5 bases and J by 8 bases, 11 bases remained unmatched. CDR3 length equals 15 residues. Looked up from germline, CDR1 is LNHDA and CDR2 is SQIVND (reference sequence). Here the CDR3 DNA reads TGTGCCAGTAGTTCGGAGAGCGGGAGCTTCTATGAGCAGTTCTTC. Amino acid sequence: CASSSESGSFYEQFF.

This clonotype was detected ten times or more. This chain connects TRBV12-3 or TRBV12-4 to TRBJ2-4, with 8 bases matching TRBD2. J was trimmed by 6 bases and V by 4 bases; bases with no gene match: 20. The CDR3 consists of 19 residues. The CDR3 protein is CASSSLPFRSGRGLNIQYF. The CDR3 DNA sequence: TGTGCCAGCAGTTCACTTCCCTTCCGGAGCGGGAGAGGACTAAACATTCAGTACTTC.